The 15 T cell receptor beta chains below come from one sample, sequenced in a study of lymphopenia after photon versus proton radiotherapy. Data came from immunoSEQ multiplex PCR; TCRdb stores just in-frame clones and leaves some out. The sample carries some 70,000 clones, 80% to 90% recorded once. Material: peripheral blood, obtained from a patient treated with proton-based radiotherapy. The receptor source for this set is an elderly man with esophageal cancer.

The rearrangement links TRBV4-1 to TRBJ1-4; TRBD1 might be the D (5 bases). Germline V gene lookup returns CDR1 MGHRA and CDR2 YSYEKL. This CDR3 is built from 15 residues. V was clipped by 3 bases and J by 3 bases, with 11 bases between them. The CDR3 nucleotides are TGCGCCAGCAGCCAGGGTGGGGGATCTAATGAAAAACTGTTTTTT. Translating gives CASSQGGGSNEKLFF.

This chain uses TRBV19 with TRBJ2-3; D gene uncertain. V gave up 7 bases and J gave up 2 bases, with 10 bases separating them. The CDR3 totals 13 residues. Germline V gene sequence: CDR1 LNHDA, CDR2 SQIVND (reference sequence). CDR3 bases: TGTGCCAGTATGGAGCAGAACACAGATACGCAGTATTTT. This translates into CASMEQNTDTQYF.

This chain's CDR3 is CASSPDRVYNSPLHF. The CDR3 coding sequence is TGTGCCAGCAGTCCGGACAGGGTGTATAATTCACCCCTCCACTTT. The V call is TRBV5-6, the J call TRBJ1-6, with TRBD1 matching over 8 bases. J was trimmed by 4 bases and V by 5 bases; bases with no gene match: 5. Germline V gene data show CDR1 as SGHDT and CDR2 as YYEEEE. The CDR3 has 15 amino acids.

V and J are TRBV7-2 and TRBJ2-7; maybe TRBD1 (6 bases). The CDR3 contains 14 residues. The germline V gene encodes CDR1 SGHTA and CDR2 FQGNSA. The germline V and J ends were trimmed by 0 bases and 7 bases, with 13 bases remaining between them. The CDR3 sequence: CASSLADSILEQYF. CDR3 DNA: TGTGCCAGCAGCTTAGCGGACAGCATTTTGGAGCAGTACTTC.

The V gene is TRBV10-1, the J gene TRBJ2-5; D may match TRBD1 or TRBD2 (6 bases each). This CDR3 spans 17 amino acids. Looked up from germline, CDR1 is WNHNN and CDR2 is SYGVQD (reference sequence). Trimming shortened V by 0 bases and J by 4 bases, and 18 bases separated the two germline ends. This CDR3 reads CASSESKFRKGGETQYF. The CDR3 DNA reads as TGCGCCAGCAGTGAGTCGAAATTCCGTAAGGGGGGAGAGACCCAGTACTTC.

The rearrangement joins TRBV5-5 to TRBJ1-5; D gene unclear. The V end was cut by 3 bases, the J end by 3 bases, with 7 bases between. The CDR3 contains 13 residues. CDR1 is SGHKS, CDR2 YYEKEE, per germline (reference sequence). The CDR3 spells CASSWYPNQPQHF. The CDR3 nucleotides read TGTGCCAGCAGCTGGTATCCCAATCAGCCCCAGCATTTT.

V and J are TRBV9 and TRBJ1-3, with D unclear. V lost 3 bases to trimming and J lost 0 bases, with 10 bases between them. This CDR3 is built from 15 residues. Germline CDR1 is SGDLS and CDR2 is YYNGEE. The CDR3 sequence is CASSAPGLSGNTIYF. The DNA of the CDR3 is TGTGCCAGCAGCGCCCCTGGGCTCTCTGGAAACACCATATATTTT.

The V call is TRBV6-5, the J call TRBJ2-7; D is unclear. Germline V gene lookup returns CDR1 MNHEY and CDR2 SVGAGI. This CDR3 has 14 residues. With 0 bases removed from V and 6 bases from J, the gap between germline ends came to 12 bases. The CDR3 protein is CASSYSGIRGEQYF. The CDR3 DNA sequence: TGTGCCAGCAGTTACTCGGGGATTCGAGGCGAGCAGTACTTC.

CDR3 coding DNA: TGTGCCAGCAGCTTAGGTGTAGCGGGGGGTTCAGATACGCAGTATTTT. Translating it yields CASSLGVAGGSDTQYF. The genes are TRBV7-6 and TRBJ2-3, with 10 bases that match TRBD2. The V gene's germline CDR1 is SGHVS and CDR2 FNYEAQ. This CDR3 comprises 16 residues. V lost 1 base to trimming and J lost 4 bases; unmatched junction nucleotides: 5.

This clone was observed once. DNA for the CDR3: TGTGCCACGCAGGGGTTATCGGGCTACGAGCAGTACTTC. Its translation is CATQGLSGYEQYF. V usage is TRBV2 and J usage is TRBJ2-7, with D possibly TRBD1 on 6 matching bases. V was trimmed by 10 bases and J by 3 bases, leaving 16 bases between them. Germline values: CDR1 SNHLY, CDR2 FYNNEI. The CDR3 sequence is 13 residues long. The whole variable domain, remainder taken from reference TRBV2 and TRBJ2-7, is EPEVTQTPSHQVTQMGQEVILRCVPISNHLYFYWYRQILGQKVEFLVSFYNNEISEKSEIFDDQFSVERPDGSNFTLKIRSTKLEDSAMYFCATQGLSGYEQYFGPGTRLTVT.

The chain links TRBV7-2 to TRBJ2-3; D could derive from TRBD1 or TRBD2 (5 bases each). Trimming removed 5 bases at V and 3 bases at J, with 15 bases between. The CDR3 sequence is 15 residues long. The germline gives CDR1 SGHTA, CDR2 FQGNSA. The CDR3 bases are TGTGCCAGCAGCCTCGGGGCCTGGGCAACAGATACGCAGTATTTT. The encoded protein is CASSLGAWATDTQYF.

This clone turned up a few times. The rearrangement joins TRBV6-1 to TRBJ2-7; 7 bases match TRBD2. Looked up from germline, CDR1 is MNHNS and CDR2 is SASEGT. The CDR3 has 12 amino acids. J lost 3 bases, V lost 8 bases, and 4 bases had no gene match. In nucleotides, the CDR3 is TGTGCCAGCTGGGAGGGATTCTACGAGCAGTACTTC. Amino acids: CASWEGFYEQYF.

The CDR3: CSVALAGSYNEQFF. The CDR3 coding sequence is TGCAGCGTTGCGCTAGCGGGGTCCTACAATGAGCAGTTCTTC. This chain connects TRBV29-1 to TRBJ2-1, with 9 bases aligning to TRBD2. CDR3 length: 14 residues. Germline loops: CDR1 SQVTM, CDR2 ANQGSEA. The trim removed 4 bases at V and 1 base at J, leaving 2 bases unmatched.

This rearrangement joins TRBV30 to TRBJ2-6, with D unclear. Germline assignment: CDR1 GTSNPN and CDR2 SVGIG (reference sequence). Trimming took 3 bases from V and 1 from J, leaving 7 bases between them. The CDR3 sequence is 14 residues long. The CDR3 DNA reads as TGTGCCTGGAGGAGTCGGTCTGGGGCCAACGTCCTGACTTTC. It translates to CAWRSRSGANVLTF.

This clone has just a few counts. The chain is built from TRBV7-2 and TRBJ1-2; weak D call: TRBD1 (6 bases). The V and J ends lost 1 base and 8 bases respectively, with 11 bases between them. The CDR3 covers 13 residues. CDR1 and CDR2 (germline): SGHTA, FQGNSA. CDR3 bases: TGTGCCAGCAGCTTAGGAAGGGGGTACGGCTACACCTTC. The encoded protein is CASSLGRGYGYTF.